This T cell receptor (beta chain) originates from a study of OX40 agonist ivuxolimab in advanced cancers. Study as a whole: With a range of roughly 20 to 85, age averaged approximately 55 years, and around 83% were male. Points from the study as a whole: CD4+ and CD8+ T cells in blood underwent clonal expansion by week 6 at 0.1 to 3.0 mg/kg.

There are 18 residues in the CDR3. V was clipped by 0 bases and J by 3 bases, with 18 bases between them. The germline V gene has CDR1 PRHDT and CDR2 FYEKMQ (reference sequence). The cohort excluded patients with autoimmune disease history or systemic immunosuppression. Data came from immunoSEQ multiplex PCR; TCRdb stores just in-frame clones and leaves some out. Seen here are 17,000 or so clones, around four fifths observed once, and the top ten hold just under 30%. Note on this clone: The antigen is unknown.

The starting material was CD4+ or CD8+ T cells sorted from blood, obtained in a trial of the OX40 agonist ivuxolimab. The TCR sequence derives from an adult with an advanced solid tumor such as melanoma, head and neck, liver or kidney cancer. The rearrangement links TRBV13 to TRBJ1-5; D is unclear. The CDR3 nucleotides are TGTGCCAGCAGCTTAGGGCCGGCAGGCCTGCCTTTCAATCAGCCCCAGCATTTT. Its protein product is CASSLGPAGLPFNQPQHF.